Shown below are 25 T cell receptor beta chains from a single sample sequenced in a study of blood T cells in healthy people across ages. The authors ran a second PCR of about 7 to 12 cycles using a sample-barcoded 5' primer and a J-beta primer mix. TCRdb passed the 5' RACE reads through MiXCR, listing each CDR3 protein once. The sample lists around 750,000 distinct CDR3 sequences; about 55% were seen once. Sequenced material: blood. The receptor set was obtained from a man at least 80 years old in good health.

The CDR3 is CASSGGRDRGNEQFF. The CDR3 bases are TGTGCCAGCAGCGGGGGCCGGGACAGGGGCAATGAGCAGTTCTTC. The V call is TRBV2, the J call TRBJ2-1; TRBD1 matches 10 bases. This CDR3 comprises 15 residues. CDR1 is SNHLY and CDR2 is FYNNEI in the germline V gene. V lost 6 bases and J lost 6; bases outside the gene matches: 8. Full variable domain (rest looked up from reference TRBV2 and TRBJ2-1): EPEVTQTPSHQVTQMGQEVILRCVPISNHLYFYWYRQILGQKVEFLVSFYNNEISEKSEIFDDQFSVERPDGSNFTLKIRSTKLEDSAMYFCASSGGRDRGNEQFFGPGTRLTVL.

The CDR3, as DNA: TGTGCCAGCAGCCAGCGTCAGGGTCTTGGCTACACCTTC. This translates into CASSQRQGLGYTF. This chain joins TRBV14 and TRBJ1-2; a weak D match, TRBD1 (5 bases). Germline CDR1 reads SGHDN; CDR2 reads FVKESK. V lost 3 bases and J 7 bases, leaving 12 bases between the germline ends. The CDR3 runs 13 residues. The variable domain in full, completed from reference TRBV14 and TRBJ1-2, reads EAGVTQFPSHSVIEKGQTVTLRCDPISGHDNLYWYRRVMGKEIKFLLHFVKESKQDESGMPNNRFLAERTGGTYSTLKVQPAELEDSGVYFCASSQRQGLGYTFGSGTRLTVV.

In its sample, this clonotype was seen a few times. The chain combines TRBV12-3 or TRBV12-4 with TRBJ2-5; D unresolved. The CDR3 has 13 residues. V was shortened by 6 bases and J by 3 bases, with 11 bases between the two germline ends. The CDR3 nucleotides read TGTGCCAGCAGCCGTGGCCCCAAAGAGACCCAGTACTTC. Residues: CASSRGPKETQYF.

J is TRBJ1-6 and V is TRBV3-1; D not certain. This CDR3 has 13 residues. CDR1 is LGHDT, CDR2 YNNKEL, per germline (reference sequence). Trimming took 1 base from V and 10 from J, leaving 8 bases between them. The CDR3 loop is CASSQGFYSPLHF. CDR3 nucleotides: TGTGCCAGCAGCCAAGGATTTTACTCACCCCTCCACTTT.

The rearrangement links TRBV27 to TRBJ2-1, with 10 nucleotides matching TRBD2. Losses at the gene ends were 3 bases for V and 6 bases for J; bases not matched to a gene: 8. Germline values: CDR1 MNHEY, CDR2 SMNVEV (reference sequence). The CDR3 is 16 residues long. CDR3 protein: CASSFDATSGFNEQFF. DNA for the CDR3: TGTGCCAGCAGTTTTGATGCGACTAGCGGGTTCAATGAGCAGTTCTTC.

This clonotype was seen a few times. CDR3 coding DNA: TGTGCCAGCAGCGCCGGGACTAGCGGGTGGGAGCAGTTCTTC. Translation gives CASSAGTSGWEQFF. The V call is TRBV7-3, the J call TRBJ2-1; 12 bases fit TRBD2. The V gene's germline CDR1 is SGHTA and CDR2 FQGTGA. V shed 5 bases, J shed 10 bases, and the junction held 6 bases outside the gene matches. The length of the CDR3 is 14 residues.

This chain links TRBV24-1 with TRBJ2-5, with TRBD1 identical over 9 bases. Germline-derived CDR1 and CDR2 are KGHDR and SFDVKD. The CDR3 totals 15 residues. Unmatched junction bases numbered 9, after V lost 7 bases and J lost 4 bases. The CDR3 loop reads CATSPGQGPLETQYF. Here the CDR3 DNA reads TGTGCCACCAGCCCGGGACAGGGCCCTTTAGAGACCCAGTACTTC.

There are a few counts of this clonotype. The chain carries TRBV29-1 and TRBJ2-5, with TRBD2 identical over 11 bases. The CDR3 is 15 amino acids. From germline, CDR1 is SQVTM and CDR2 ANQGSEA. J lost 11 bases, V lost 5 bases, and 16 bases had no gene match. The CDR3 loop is CSVTTLAGDPGEQYF. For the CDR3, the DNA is TGCAGCGTTACAACACTAGCGGGAGACCCGGGGGAGCAGTACTTC.

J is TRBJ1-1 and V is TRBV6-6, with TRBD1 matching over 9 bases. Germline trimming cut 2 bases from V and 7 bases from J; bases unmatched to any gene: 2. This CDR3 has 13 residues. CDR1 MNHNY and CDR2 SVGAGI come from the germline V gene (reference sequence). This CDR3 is CASSYLDRGEAFF. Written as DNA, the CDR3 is TGTGCCAGCAGTTACCTGGACAGGGGTGAAGCTTTCTTT.

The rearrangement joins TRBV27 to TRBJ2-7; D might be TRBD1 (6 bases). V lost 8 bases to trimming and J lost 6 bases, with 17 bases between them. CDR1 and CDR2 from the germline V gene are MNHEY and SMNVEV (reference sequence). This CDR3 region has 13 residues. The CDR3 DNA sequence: TGTGCCAGCGGCCTATTGTGGGGGCCCGAGCAGTACTTC. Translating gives CASGLLWGPEQYF.

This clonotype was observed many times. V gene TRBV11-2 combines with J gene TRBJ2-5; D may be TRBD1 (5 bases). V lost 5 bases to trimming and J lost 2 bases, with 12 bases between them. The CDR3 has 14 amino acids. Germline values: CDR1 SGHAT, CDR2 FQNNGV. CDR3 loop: CASSPRTKQETQYF. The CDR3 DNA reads TGTGCCAGCAGCCCCCGGACAAAACAAGAGACCCAGTACTTC.

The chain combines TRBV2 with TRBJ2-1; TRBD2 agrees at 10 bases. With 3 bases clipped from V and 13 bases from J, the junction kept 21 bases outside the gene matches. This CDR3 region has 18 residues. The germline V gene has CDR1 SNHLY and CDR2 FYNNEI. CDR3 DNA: TGTGCCAGCAGTGATATGGTCCTAGCGGGAGCGGGAAGAGAGACCCAGTTCTTC. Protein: CASSDMVLAGAGRETQFF.

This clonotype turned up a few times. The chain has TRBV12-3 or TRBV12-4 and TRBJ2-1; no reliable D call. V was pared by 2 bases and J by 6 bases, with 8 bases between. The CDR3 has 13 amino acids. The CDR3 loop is CASSLIGFNEQFF. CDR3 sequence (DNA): TGTGCCAGCAGTTTAATTGGATTCAATGAGCAGTTCTTC.

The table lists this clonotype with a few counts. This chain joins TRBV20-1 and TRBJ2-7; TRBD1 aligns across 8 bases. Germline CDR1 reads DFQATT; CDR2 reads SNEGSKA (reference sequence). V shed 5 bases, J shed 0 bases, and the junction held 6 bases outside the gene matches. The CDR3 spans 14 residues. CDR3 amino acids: CSAADRGPSYEQYF. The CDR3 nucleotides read TGCAGTGCTGCCGACAGGGGCCCCTCCTACGAGCAGTACTTC.

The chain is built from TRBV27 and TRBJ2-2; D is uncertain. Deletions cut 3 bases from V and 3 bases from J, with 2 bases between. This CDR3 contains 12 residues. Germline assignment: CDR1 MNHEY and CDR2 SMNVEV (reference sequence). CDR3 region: CASSFYTGELFF. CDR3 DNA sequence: TGTGCCAGCAGTTTTTACACCGGGGAGCTGTTTTTT.

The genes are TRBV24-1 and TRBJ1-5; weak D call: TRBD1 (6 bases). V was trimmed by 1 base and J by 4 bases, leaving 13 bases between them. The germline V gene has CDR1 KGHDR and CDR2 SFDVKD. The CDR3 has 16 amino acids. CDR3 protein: CATSDFVGAGNQPQHF. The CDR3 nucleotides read TGTGCCACCAGTGATTTTGTGGGGGCAGGAAATCAGCCCCAGCATTTT.

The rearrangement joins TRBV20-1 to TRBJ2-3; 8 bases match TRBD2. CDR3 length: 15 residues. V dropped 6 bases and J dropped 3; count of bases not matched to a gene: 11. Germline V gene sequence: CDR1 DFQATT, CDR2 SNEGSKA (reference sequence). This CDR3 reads CSAIVSGGGTDTQYF. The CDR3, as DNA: TGCAGTGCCATCGTCTCGGGAGGGGGGACAGATACGCAGTATTTT.

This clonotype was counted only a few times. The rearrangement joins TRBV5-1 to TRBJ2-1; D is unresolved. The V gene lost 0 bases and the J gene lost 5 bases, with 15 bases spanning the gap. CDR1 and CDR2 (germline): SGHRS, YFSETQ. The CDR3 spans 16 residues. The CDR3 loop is CASSLDGSPSDNEQFF. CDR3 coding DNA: TGCGCCAGCAGCTTGGATGGCAGCCCATCCGACAATGAGCAGTTCTTC.

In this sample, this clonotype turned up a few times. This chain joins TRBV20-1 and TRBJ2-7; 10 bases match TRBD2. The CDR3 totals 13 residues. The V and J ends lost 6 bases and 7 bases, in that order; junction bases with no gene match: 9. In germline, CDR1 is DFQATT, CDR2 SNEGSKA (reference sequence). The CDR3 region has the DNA TGCAGTGCAGGGGGGCTAGCGGGAGTAGAGCAGTACTTC. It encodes CSAGGLAGVEQYF.

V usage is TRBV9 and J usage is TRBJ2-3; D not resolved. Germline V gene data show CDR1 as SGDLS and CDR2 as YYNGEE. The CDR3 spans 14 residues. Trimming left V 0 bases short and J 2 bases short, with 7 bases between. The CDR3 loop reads CASSVGGNTDTQYF. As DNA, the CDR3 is TGTGCCAGCAGCGTAGGGGGTAACACAGATACGCAGTATTTT.

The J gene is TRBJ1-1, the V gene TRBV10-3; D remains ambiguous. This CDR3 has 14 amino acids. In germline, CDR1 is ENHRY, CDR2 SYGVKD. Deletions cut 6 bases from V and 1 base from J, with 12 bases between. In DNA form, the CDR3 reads TGTGCCATCAGCCCAACAGCGTCGAACACTGAAGCTTTCTTT. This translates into CAISPTASNTEAFF.

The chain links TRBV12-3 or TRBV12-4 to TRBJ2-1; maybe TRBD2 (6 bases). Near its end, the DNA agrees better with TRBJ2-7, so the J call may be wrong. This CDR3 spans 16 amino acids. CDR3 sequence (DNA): TGTGCCAGCAGTTTTCGACTAGGGCACTCCTACAATGAGCAGTACTTC. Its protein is CASSFRLGHSYNEQYF.

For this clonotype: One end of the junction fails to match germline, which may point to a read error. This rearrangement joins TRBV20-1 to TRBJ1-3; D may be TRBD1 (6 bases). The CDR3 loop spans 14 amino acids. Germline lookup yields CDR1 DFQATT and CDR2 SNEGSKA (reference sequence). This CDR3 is CSASRDNSGNTIYF. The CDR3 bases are TGCAGCGCTAGTCGGGACAACTCTGGAAACACCATATATTTT.

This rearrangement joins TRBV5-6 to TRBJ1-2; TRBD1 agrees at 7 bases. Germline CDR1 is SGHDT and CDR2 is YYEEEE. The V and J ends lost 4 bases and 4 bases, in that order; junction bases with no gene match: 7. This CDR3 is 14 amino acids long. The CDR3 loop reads CASSPPTGLYGYTF. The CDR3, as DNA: TGTGCCAGCAGCCCCCCGACAGGGCTCTATGGCTACACCTTC.

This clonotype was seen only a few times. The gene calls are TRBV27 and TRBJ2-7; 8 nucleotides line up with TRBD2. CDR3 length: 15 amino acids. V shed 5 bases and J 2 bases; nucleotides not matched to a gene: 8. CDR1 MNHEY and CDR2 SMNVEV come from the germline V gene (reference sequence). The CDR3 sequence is CASSPQTSATYEQYF. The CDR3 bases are TGTGCCAGCAGTCCGCAGACTAGCGCGACCTACGAGCAGTACTTC.